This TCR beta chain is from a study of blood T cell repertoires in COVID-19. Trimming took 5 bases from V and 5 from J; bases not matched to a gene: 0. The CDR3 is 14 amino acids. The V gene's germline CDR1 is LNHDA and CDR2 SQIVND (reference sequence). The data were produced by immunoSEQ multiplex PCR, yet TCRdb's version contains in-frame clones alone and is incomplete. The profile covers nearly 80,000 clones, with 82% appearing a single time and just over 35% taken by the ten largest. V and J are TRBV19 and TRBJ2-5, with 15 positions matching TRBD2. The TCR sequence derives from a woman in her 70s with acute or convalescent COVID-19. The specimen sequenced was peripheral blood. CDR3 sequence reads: CASSGTSGRETQYF. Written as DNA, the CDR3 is TGTGCCAGTAGTGGGACTAGCGGGAGGGAGACCCAGTACTTC.